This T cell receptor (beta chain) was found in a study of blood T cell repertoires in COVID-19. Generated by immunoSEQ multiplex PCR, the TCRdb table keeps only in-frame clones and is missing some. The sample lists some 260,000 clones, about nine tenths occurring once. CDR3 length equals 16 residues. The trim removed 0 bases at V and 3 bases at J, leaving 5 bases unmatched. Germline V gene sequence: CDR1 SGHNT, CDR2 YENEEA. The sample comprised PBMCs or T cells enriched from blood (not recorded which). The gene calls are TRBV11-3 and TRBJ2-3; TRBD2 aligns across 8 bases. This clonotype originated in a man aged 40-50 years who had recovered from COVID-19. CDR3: CASSLESGSRTDTQYF. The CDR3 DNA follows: TGTGCCAGCAGCTTAGAAAGCGGGAGTCGTACAGATACGCAGTATTTT.